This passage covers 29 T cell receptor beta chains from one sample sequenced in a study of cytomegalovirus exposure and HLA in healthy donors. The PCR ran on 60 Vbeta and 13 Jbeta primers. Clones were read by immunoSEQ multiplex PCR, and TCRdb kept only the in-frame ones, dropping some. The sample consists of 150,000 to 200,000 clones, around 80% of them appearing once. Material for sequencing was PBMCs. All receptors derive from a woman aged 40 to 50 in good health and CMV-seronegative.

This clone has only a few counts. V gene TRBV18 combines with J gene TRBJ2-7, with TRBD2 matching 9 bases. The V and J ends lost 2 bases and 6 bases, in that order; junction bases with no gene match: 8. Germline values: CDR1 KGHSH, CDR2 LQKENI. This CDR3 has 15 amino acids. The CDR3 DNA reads TGTGCCAGCTCACCAAATGGGCTAGCGGGAACCGAGCAGTACTTC. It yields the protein CASSPNGLAGTEQYF.

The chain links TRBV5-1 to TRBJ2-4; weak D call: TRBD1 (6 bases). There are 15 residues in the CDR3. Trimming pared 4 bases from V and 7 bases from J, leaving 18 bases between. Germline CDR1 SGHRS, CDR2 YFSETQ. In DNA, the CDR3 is TGCGCCAGCAGCCTTCTTAGGACAGACCTTAACATTCAGTACTTC. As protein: CASSLLRTDLNIQYF.

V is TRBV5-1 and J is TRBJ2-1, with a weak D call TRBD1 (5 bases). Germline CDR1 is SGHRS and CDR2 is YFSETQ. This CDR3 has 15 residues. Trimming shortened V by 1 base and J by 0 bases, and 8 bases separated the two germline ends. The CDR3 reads CASSLRTSSYNEQFF. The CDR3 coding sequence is TGCGCCAGCAGCTTGCGGACAAGCTCCTACAATGAGCAGTTCTTC.

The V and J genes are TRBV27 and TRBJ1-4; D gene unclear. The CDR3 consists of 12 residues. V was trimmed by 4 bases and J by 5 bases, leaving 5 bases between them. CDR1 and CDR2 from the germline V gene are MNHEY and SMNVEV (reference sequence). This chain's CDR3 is CASSSVNEKLFF. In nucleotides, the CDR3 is TGTGCCAGCAGTTCGGTGAATGAAAAACTGTTTTTT.

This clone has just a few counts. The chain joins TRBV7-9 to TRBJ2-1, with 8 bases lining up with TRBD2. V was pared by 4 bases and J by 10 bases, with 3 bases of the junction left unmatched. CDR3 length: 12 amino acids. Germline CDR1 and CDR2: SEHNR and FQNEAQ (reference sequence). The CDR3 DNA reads TGTGCCAGCAGCTGGGAGCGGGAGGAGCAGTTCTTC. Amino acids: CASSWEREEQFF.

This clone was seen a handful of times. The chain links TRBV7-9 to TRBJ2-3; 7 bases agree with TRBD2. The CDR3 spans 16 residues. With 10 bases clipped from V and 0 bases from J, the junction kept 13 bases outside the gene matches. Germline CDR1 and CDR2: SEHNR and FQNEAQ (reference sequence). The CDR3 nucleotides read TGTGCCATCGGGGAGGGGACGATATCTAGCACAGATACGCAGTATTTT. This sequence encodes CAIGEGTISSTDTQYF.

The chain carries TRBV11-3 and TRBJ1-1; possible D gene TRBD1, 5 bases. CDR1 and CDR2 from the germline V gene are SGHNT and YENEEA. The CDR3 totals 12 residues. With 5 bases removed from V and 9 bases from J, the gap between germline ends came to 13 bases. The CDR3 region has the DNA TGTGCCAGCAGCCTTGGGGCAGGAAAAGCTTTCTTT. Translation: CASSLGAGKAFF.

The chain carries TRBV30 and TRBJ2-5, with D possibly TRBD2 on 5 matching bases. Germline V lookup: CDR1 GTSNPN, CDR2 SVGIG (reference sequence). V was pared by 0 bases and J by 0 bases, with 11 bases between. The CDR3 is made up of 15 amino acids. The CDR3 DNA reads TGTGCCTGGAGTGTGAGGGCCTGGTACCAAGAGACCCAGTACTTC. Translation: CAWSVRAWYQETQYF.

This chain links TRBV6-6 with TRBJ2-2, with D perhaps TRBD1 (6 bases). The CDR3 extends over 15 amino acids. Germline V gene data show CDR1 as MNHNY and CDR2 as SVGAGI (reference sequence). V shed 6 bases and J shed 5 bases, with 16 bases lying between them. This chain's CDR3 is CASRFSTTGTGELFF. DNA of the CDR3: TGTGCCAGCAGATTTTCTACCACAGGGACCGGGGAGCTGTTTTTT.

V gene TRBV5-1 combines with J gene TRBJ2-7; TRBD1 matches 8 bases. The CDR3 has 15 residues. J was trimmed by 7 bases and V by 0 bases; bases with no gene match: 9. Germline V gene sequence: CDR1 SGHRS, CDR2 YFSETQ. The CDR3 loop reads CASSLVSQGAGEQYF. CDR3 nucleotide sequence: TGCGCCAGCAGCTTGGTATCGCAGGGGGCGGGGGAGCAGTACTTC.

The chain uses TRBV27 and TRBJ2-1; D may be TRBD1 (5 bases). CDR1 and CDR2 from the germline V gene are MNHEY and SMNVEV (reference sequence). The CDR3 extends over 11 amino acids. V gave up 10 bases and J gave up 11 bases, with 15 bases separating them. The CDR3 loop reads CATLSRGKQFF. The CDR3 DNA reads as TGTGCCACCCTAAGTAGGGGAAAGCAGTTCTTC.

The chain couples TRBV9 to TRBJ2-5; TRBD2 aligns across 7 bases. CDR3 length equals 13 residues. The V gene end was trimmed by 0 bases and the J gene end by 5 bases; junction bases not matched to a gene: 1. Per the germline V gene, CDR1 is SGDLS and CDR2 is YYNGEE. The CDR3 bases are TGTGCCAGCAGCGTAGGGGACTACGAGACCCAGTACTTC. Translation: CASSVGDYETQYF.

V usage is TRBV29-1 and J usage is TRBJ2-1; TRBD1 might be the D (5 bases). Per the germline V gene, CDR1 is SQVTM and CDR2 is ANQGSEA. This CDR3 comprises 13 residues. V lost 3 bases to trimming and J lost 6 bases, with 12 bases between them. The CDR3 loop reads CSVDLSGRNEQFF. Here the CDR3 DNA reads TGCAGCGTTGATCTTTCAGGGCGCAATGAGCAGTTCTTC.

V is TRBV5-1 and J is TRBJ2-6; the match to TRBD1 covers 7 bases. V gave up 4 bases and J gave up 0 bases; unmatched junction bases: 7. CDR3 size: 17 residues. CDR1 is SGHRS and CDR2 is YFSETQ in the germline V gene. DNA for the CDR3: TGCGCCAGCAGCATCGACAGGGTCTCCTCTGGGGCCAACGTCCTGACTTTC. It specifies CASSIDRVSSGANVLTF.

CDR3 protein: CASSSHRRGNTEAFF. DNA of the CDR3: TGTGCCAGCAGTTCCCATCGCAGGGGAAACACTGAAGCTTTCTTT. The J gene is TRBJ1-1, the V gene TRBV28, with D possibly TRBD1 on 6 matching bases. V lost 4 bases, J lost 2 bases, and 14 bases lay in between. Germline V gene lookup returns CDR1 MDHEN and CDR2 SYDVKM. The CDR3 runs 15 residues. Variable domain in full (rest from reference TRBV28 and TRBJ1-1): DVKVTQSSRYLVKRTGEKVFLECVQDMDHENMFWYRQDPGLGLRLIYFSYDVKMKEKGDIPEGYSVSREKKERFSLILESASTNQTSMYLCASSSHRRGNTEAFFGQGTRLTVV.

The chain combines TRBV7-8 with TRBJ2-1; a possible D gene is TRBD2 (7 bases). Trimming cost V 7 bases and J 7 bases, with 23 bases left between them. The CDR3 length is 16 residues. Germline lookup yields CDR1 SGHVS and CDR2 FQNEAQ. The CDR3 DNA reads TGTGCCAGCAACCGAGGGGGGCGGGAGCAGGGAAATGAGCAGTTCTTC. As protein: CASNRGGREQGNEQFF.

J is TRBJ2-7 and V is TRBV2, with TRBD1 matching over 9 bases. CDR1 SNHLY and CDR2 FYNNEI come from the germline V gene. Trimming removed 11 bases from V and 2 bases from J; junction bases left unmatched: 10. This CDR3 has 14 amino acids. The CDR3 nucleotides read TGTGCCGCTAGGTGGGGGACAGGGACCTACGAGCAGTACTTC. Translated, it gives CAARWGTGTYEQYF.

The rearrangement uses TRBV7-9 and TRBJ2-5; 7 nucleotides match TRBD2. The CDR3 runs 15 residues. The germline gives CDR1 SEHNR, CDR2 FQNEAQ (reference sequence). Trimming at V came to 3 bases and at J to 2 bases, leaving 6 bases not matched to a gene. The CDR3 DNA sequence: TGTGCCAGCAGCTTGGGGGGGGGAGGACAAGAGACCCAGTACTTC. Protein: CASSLGGGGQETQYF.

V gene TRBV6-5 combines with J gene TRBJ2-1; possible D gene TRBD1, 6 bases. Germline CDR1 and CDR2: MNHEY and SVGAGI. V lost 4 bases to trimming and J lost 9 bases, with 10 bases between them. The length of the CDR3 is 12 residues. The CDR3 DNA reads TGTGCCAGCAGTTCGGGACAAATTGAGCAGTTCTTC. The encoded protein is CASSSGQIEQFF.

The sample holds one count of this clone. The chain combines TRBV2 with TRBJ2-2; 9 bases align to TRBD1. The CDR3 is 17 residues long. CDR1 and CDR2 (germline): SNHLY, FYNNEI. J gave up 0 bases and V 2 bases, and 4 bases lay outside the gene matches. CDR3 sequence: CASSERTGASNTGELFF. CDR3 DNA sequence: TGTGCCAGCAGTGAAAGGACAGGGGCCTCGAACACCGGGGAGCTGTTTTTT.

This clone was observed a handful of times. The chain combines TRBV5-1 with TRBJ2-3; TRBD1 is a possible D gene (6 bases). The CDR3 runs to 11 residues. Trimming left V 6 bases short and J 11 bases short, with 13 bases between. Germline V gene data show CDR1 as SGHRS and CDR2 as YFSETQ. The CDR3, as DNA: TGCGCCAGCATGATGGACAGTCAGCAGTATTTT. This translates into CASMMDSQQYF.

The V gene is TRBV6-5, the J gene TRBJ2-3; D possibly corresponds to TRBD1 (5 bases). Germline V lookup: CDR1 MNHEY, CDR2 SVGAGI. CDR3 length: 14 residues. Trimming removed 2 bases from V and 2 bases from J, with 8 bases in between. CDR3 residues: CASSYRTPTDTQYF. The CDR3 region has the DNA TGTGCCAGCAGTTACCGGACACCCACAGATACGCAGTATTTT.

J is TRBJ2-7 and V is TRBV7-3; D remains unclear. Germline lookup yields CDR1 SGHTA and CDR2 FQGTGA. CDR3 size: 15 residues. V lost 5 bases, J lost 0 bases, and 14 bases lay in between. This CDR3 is CASSPTSGASYEQYF. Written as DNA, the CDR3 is TGTGCCAGCAGCCCAACCTCGGGTGCCTCCTACGAGCAGTACTTC.

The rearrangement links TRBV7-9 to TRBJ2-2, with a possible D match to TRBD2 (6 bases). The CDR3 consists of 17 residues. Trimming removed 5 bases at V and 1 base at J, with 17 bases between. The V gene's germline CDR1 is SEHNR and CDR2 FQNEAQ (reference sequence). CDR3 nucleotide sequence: TGTGCCAGCAGCGCCTCTCCGGGACTCTTGAACACCGGGGAGCTGTTTTTT. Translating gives CASSASPGLLNTGELFF.

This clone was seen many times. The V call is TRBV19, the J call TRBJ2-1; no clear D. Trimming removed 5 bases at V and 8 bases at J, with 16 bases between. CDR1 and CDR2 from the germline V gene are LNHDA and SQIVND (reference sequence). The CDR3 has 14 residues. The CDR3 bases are TGTGCCAGTAGTGTCAGTTCCCTTGGTGATGAGCAGTTCTTC. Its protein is CASSVSSLGDEQFF.

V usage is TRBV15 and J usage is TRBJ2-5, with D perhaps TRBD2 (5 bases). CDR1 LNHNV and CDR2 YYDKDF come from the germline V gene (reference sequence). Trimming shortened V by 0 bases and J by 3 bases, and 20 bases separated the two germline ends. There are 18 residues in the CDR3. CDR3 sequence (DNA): TGTGCCACCAGCAGAGATCGGGGTTGGTGGCTGTTCAAAGAGACCCAGTACTTC. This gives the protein CATSRDRGWWLFKETQYF. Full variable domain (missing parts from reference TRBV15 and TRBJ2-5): DAMVIQNPRYQVTQFGKPVTLSCSQTLNHNVMYWYQQKSSQAPKLLFHYYDKDFNNEADTPDNFQSRRPNTSFCFLDIRSPGLGDTAMYLCATSRDRGWWLFKETQYFGPGTRLLVL.

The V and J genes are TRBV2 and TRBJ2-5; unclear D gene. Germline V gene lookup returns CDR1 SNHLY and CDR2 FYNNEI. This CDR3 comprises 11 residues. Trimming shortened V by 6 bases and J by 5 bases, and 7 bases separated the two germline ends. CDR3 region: CASSARETQYF. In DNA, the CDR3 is TGTGCCAGCAGCGCCCGGGAGACCCAGTACTTC.

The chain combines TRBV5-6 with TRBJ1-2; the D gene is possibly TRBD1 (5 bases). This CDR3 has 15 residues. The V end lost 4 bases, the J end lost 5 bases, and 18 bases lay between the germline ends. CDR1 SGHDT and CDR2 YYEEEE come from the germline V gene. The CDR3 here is CASSAYSTAGYGYTF. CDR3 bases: TGTGCCAGCAGCGCCTATTCGACAGCGGGATATGGCTACACCTTC.

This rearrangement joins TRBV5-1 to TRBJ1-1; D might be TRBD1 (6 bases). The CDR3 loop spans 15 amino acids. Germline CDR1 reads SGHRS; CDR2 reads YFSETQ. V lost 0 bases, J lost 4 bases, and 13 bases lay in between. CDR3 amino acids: CASSLEGQMGTEAFF. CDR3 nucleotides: TGCGCCAGCAGCTTGGAAGGACAGATGGGCACTGAAGCTTTCTTT.